This note documents a single T cell receptor beta chain sequence. The data stem from a study of shared T cell receptors in the human thymus. The CDR3 consists of 15 residues. With 7 bases clipped from V and 8 bases from J, the junction kept 9 bases outside the gene matches. Looked up from germline, CDR1 is LNHDA and CDR2 is SQIVND (reference sequence). Assay: immunoSEQ multiplex PCR; the TCRdb copy retains only in-frame clones and omits some. The table has 650,000 to 950,000 clones, 80% to 90% seen once; the top ten hold about 0.011%. This same sample was also part of a study on human thymus T cells. That report adds: Overlap was high between thymic repertoires from unrelated individuals, as reported in related research.

Source material: thymocytes. The TCR comes from a girl in the first two years of life with a congenital heart defect. The chain joins TRBV19 to TRBJ2-1; TRBD2 matches 12 bases. The CDR3 region is CASTPGLAGGYEQFF. The CDR3 DNA reads TGTGCCAGTACCCCTGGGCTAGCGGGGGGGTATGAGCAGTTCTTC.